Listed here are 9 T cell receptor beta chains from one sample, sequenced in a study of blood T cell repertoires in COVID-19. Using immunoSEQ multiplex PCR, the repertoire was profiled, and TCRdb retains in-frame clones only, with some absent. This table holds tens of thousands of clones, about 80% found once. The sequenced material came from peripheral blood. The receptors were sampled from a human donor in a cohort sampled during active COVID-19.

This clone was seen a single time. This sequence joins TRBV7-2 and TRBJ1-6, with 7 bases aligning to TRBD1. Unmatched junction bases numbered 10, after V lost 5 bases and J lost 6 bases. CDR1 SGHTA and CDR2 FQGNSA come from the germline V gene. This CDR3 comprises 16 residues. The CDR3 DNA follows: TGTGCCAGCAGCCTGAGAGTAGGACAGGTTAATTCACCCCTCCACTTT. Its protein product is CASSLRVGQVNSPLHF.

The V call is TRBV7-7, the J call TRBJ2-2; 10 bases align to TRBD2. This CDR3 is built from 16 residues. The germline V gene has CDR1 SSHAT and CDR2 FNYEAQ (reference sequence). V lost 5 bases and J lost 1; bases outside the gene matches: 4. The CDR3 coding sequence is TGTGCCAGCAGCCAACGACTAGCGGGGAACACCGGGGAGCTGTTTTTT. Translation gives CASSQRLAGNTGELFF.

As concerns this clone: This same CDR3 is encoded by further DNA sequences in the sample. The chain uses TRBV11-3 and TRBJ2-7, with 9 bases lining up with TRBD1. V lost 3 bases, J lost 1 base, and 1 base stayed unmatched. Germline V gene sequence: CDR1 SGHNT, CDR2 YENEEA. The CDR3 spans 14 residues. The CDR3 protein is CASSLGTGSYEQYF. For the CDR3, the DNA is TGTGCCAGCAGCTTGGGGACAGGGTCCTACGAGCAGTACTTC.

The count of this clone is one. The V and J genes are TRBV4-2 and TRBJ1-4, with 10 nucleotides matching TRBD1. This CDR3 is 15 amino acids long. The germline gives CDR1 LGHNA, CDR2 YNFKEQ. V was clipped by 5 bases and J by 5 bases; unmatched bases: 5. CDR3 residues: CASSYTGQGNEKLFF. CDR3 DNA sequence: TGTGCCAGCAGCTACACGGGACAGGGGAATGAAAAACTGTTTTTT.

This sequence joins TRBV5-1 and TRBJ1-1; perhaps TRBD1 as D (5 bases). V was trimmed by 0 bases and J by 4 bases, leaving 13 bases between them. In germline, CDR1 is SGHRS, CDR2 YFSETQ. The CDR3 is 15 residues long. This CDR3 reads CASSLAGGGSTEAFF. The CDR3 DNA reads as TGCGCCAGCAGCTTGGCGGGGGGAGGGTCCACTGAAGCTTTCTTT. The full variable domain, with the rest looked up from reference TRBV5-1 and TRBJ1-1, is KAGVTQTPRYLIKTRGQQVTLSCSPISGHRSVSWYQQTPGQGLQFLFEYFSETQRNKGNFPGRFSGRQFSNSRSEMNVSTLELGDSALYLCASSLAGGGSTEAFFGQGTRLTVV.

The table lists this clone with a count of one. The chain joins TRBV25-1 to TRBJ1-3; D perhaps matches TRBD1 (6 bases). This CDR3 has 16 amino acids. In germline, CDR1 is MGHDK, CDR2 SYGVNS. With 3 bases removed from V and 3 bases from J, the gap between germline ends came to 15 bases. CDR3 coding DNA: TGTGCCAGCAGTGAGGCCGGGACATTAGGTGGAAACACCATATATTTT. Protein sequence: CASSEAGTLGGNTIYF.

The V and J genes are TRBV21-1 and TRBJ2-4; the D segment call TRBD2 is taken from the table without a DNA check. TRBV21-1 is a recognized pseudogene. The CDR3 loop spans 17 amino acids. The CDR3 bases are TGTGCCAGCAGCGCCCCAGGGCGGGGGATAGCCAAAAACATTCAGTACTTC. It translates to CASSAPGRGIAKNIQYF.

This sequence joins TRBV4-1 and TRBJ1-4; D may be TRBD1 (6 bases). The CDR3 has 16 amino acids. CDR1 is MGHRA, CDR2 YSYEKL, per germline. V was clipped by 4 bases and J by 3 bases, with 15 bases between them. This CDR3 is CASSPQGSLANEKLFF. The CDR3 bases are TGCGCCAGCAGCCCACAGGGTTCCCTTGCTAATGAAAAACTGTTTTTT.

This sequence joins TRBV2 and TRBJ2-7; 13 nucleotides line up with TRBD2. The ends lost 9 bases at V and 7 bases at J; junction bases unmatched: 3. Germline V gives CDR1 SNHLY, CDR2 FYNNEI. The CDR3 contains 12 residues. CDR3 nucleotides: TGTGCCAGACTGGGACTAGCGGGAGAGCAGTACTTC. It is translated as CARLGLAGEQYF. Drawing the rest from reference TRBV2 and TRBJ2-7, the complete variable domain is EPEVTQTPSHQVTQMGQEVILRCVPISNHLYFYWYRQILGQKVEFLVSFYNNEISEKSEIFDDQFSVERPDGSNFTLKIRSTKLEDSAMYFCARLGLAGEQYFGPGTRLTVT.